These T cell receptor beta chains were read from a single sample in a study of human CD4 T cells and Enterobacteriaceae. Some clones are missing from TCRdb's copy, which holds only in-frame ones; the method was immunoSEQ multiplex PCR. The sample has 25,000 to 35,000 clones; approximately 84% are singletons. Sequencing used memory CD4+ T cells from blood. These receptor sequences come from a human donor in good health. Both conserved end residues are part of each CDR3. Each record gives: clone size, J gene, CDR3 length, D gene, V gene, CDR3 protein, CDR3 DNA. A D gene is named only where the DNA matches it firmly. The size of a clone is reported for some rows only, either as once, few or many, or as a class for expanded clones.

few,TRBJ2-1,13,NA,TRBV7-9,CASSLVGRNEQFF,TGTGCCAGCAGCTTAGTGGGGCGGAATGAGCAGTTCTTC
once,TRBJ1-5,14,NA,TRBV5-1,CASSLAGSNQPQHF,TGCGCCAGCAGCTTGGCCGGTAGCAATCAGCCCCAGCATTTT
NA,TRBJ1-1,14,NA,TRBV19,CASSIDGRQSEAFF,TGTGCCAGTAGTATAGATGGTAGACAGTCTGAAGCTTTCTTT
NA,TRBJ1-4,16,NA,TRBV28,CASSLLVPKTNEKLFF,TGTGCCAGCAGTTTACTTGTTCCAAAAACTAATGAAAAACTGTTTTTT
NA,TRBJ2-7,16,TRBD1,TRBV18,CASSPGVGTANYEQYF,TGTGCCAGCTCCCCAGGTGTCGGGACAGCGAATTACGAGCAGTACTTC
NA,TRBJ2-1,15,TRBD2,TRBV30,CAWSELAGGLDEQFF,TGTGCCTGGAGTGAACTAGCGGGAGGGCTAGATGAGCAGTTCTTC
NA,TRBJ1-1,14,TRBD1,TRBV7-2,CASSLWTGDTEAFF,TGTGCCAGCAGCTTATGGACAGGGGACACTGAAGCTTTCTTT
NA,TRBJ1-4,16,TRBD1,TRBV6-6,CASSSSGGLGGEKLFF,TGTGCCAGCAGTTCCTCAGGGGGGTTGGGAGGAGAAAAACTGTTTTTT
NA,TRBJ2-3,15,TRBD2,TRBV28,CASSLSGGGTDTQYF,TGTGCCAGCAGTTTATCCGGGGGGGGCACAGATACGCAGTATTTT
NA,TRBJ1-1,14,NA,TRBV11-2,CASSLGQGSTEAFF,TGTGCCAGCAGCTTGGGCCAGGGGAGCACTGAAGCTTTCTTT
few,TRBJ2-3,16,TRBD2,TRBV9,CASSVDPSGSRNTQYF,TGTGCCAGCAGCGTAGATCCTAGCGGGAGTAGAAATACGCAGTATTTT
few,TRBJ2-7,16,NA,TRBV19,CASSGRGLASSYEQYF,TGTGCCAGTAGTGGGCGCGGGCTAGCGAGCTCCTACGAGCAGTACTTC
NA,TRBJ2-5,15,NA,TRBV5-4,CASSLRQGGDETQYF,TGTGCCAGCAGCTTGCGACAGGGAGGGGACGAGACCCAGTACTTC
NA,TRBJ2-5,19,TRBD2,TRBV6-1,CASSEQTGTSGPAGETQYF,TGTGCCAGCAGCGAACAAACTGGGACTAGCGGACCCGCTGGGGAGACCCAGTACTTC
NA,TRBJ2-1,20,TRBD2,TRBV7-3,CASSSPGTSGRATSYNEQFF,TGTGCCAGCAGCTCCCCTGGGACTAGCGGGAGGGCCACCTCCTACAATGAGCAGTTCTTC
once,TRBJ2-7,13,NA,TRBV6-5,CASSQTADYEQYF,TGTGCCAGCAGCCAGACAGCTGACTACGAGCAGTACTTC
few,TRBJ2-2,15,TRBD1,TRBV11-2,CASSWETGTAGELFF,TGTGCCAGCAGCTGGGAGACAGGGACGGCCGGGGAGCTGTTTTTT
NA,TRBJ2-2,18,TRBD2,TRBV5-1,CATQPRLAGLSNTGELFF,TGCGCCACCCAGCCCCGACTAGCGGGACTATCGAACACCGGGGAGCTGTTTTTT
NA,TRBJ2-1,15,NA,TRBV10-2,CASSESSGRYNEQFF,TGCGCCAGCAGTGAGTCGTCGGGGCGCTACAATGAGCAGTTCTTC
NA,TRBJ2-7,11,NA,TRBV29-1,CSVELQGGQYF,TGCAGCGTTGAATTACAGGGTGGGCAGTACTTC
NA,TRBJ2-1,15,TRBD2,TRBV9,CASSVALAGHNEQFF,TGTGCCAGCAGCGTAGCACTAGCGGGCCACAATGAGCAGTTCTTC
NA,TRBJ1-1,14,NA,TRBV23-1,CASSRGPRNTEAFF,TGCGCCAGCAGTCGAGGTCCCAGGAACACTGAAGCTTTCTTT
NA,TRBJ2-1,13,NA,TRBV11-2,CASSFLEYNEQFF,TGTGCCAGCAGCTTCCTTGAGTACAATGAGCAGTTCTTC
NA,TRBJ1-3,15,NA,TRBV7-9,CASSLGTYSGNTIYF,TGTGCCAGCAGCTTAGGTACCTACTCTGGAAACACCATATATTTT
NA,TRBJ2-5,13,NA,TRBV19,CASRDTGIETQYF,TGTGCCAGTAGAGATACGGGGATCGAGACCCAGTACTTC
NA,TRBJ2-7,15,NA,TRBV5-1,CASSLGAGDTYEQYF,TGCGCCAGCAGCTTGGGGGCAGGAGACACCTACGAGCAGTACTTC
NA,TRBJ2-5,17,TRBD2,TRBV10-3,CAISERGAGGPQETQYF,TGTGCCATCAGTGAGCGTGGCGCGGGAGGGCCTCAAGAGACCCAGTACTTC
NA,TRBJ1-1,13,NA,TRBV2,CASSRTRGAEAFF,TGTGCCAGCAGCCGGACGAGGGGAGCTGAAGCTTTCTTT
NA,TRBJ1-1,16,NA,TRBV14,CASSQHGRGLNTEAFF,TGTGCCAGCAGCCAACATGGCAGGGGCCTGAACACTGAAGCTTTCTTT
NA,TRBJ1-2,14,NA,TRBV7-2,CASSPSAQNYGYTF,TGTGCCAGCAGCCCCTCGGCTCAGAACTATGGCTACACCTTC
NA,TRBJ2-3,15,NA,TRBV7-7,CASSLGTGNIDTQYF,TGTGCCAGCAGCTTAGGAACAGGGAATATAGATACGCAGTATTTT
NA,TRBJ2-1,15,TRBD2,TRBV6-1,CASAGGTSGYNEQFF,TGTGCCAGCGCGGGAGGGACTAGCGGCTACAATGAGCAGTTCTTC
once,TRBJ2-1,15,TRBD2,TRBV5-5,CASSLGREGYNEQFF,TGTGCCAGCAGCTTGGGGCGGGAGGGCTACAATGAGCAGTTCTTC
NA,TRBJ2-3,15,NA,TRBV7-9,CASSSQGARTDTQYF,TGTGCCAGCAGCTCCCAGGGAGCTCGCACAGATACGCAGTATTTT
NA,TRBJ2-1,11,NA,TRBV19,CASSMRNEQFF,TGTGCCAGTAGTATGAGGAATGAGCAGTTCTTC
NA,TRBJ2-1,15,TRBD2,TRBV6-4,CASSRGLAYTNEQFF,TGTGCCAGCAGTCGGGGACTAGCTTACACCAATGAGCAGTTCTTC
NA,TRBJ2-5,12,NA,TRBV30,CAWNGNWETQYF,TGTGCCTGGAACGGCAATTGGGAGACCCAGTACTTC
once,TRBJ1-5,14,NA,TRBV5-1,CASSLAGSNQPQHF,TGCGCCAGCAGCTTGGCGGGATCCAATCAGCCCCAGCATTTT
NA,TRBJ1-1,15,NA,TRBV6-1,CASSLRTGGGTEAFF,TGTGCCAGCAGTCTCCGGACGGGCGGAGGGACTGAAGCTTTCTTT
NA,TRBJ2-1,13,NA,TRBV7-9,CASYREGGGEQFF,TGTGCCAGCTACCGGGAAGGTGGCGGTGAGCAGTTCTTC
NA,TRBJ2-2,14,TRBD2,TRBV6-6,CASKLGGDTGELFF,TGTGCCAGCAAGCTTGGGGGGGACACCGGGGAGCTGTTTTTT
NA,TRBJ1-4,16,NA,TRBV4-2,CASSQPTVGTNEKLFF,TGTGCCAGCAGCCAACCTACAGTCGGAACTAATGAAAAACTGTTTTTT
NA,TRBJ2-5,14,NA,TRBV12-5,CASGSGLTQETQYF,TGTGCTAGTGGTTCCGGGCTGACCCAAGAGACCCAGTACTTC
NA,TRBJ1-2,14,NA,TRBV5-1,CVSSHDSPYDGYTF,TGCGTCAGCAGCCACGACAGCCCCTATGATGGCTACACCTTC
NA,TRBJ2-7,13,NA,TRBV19,CASTYLSPYEQYF,TGTGCCAGTACCTATTTAAGCCCCTACGAGCAGTACTTC
NA,TRBJ2-1,15,TRBD2,TRBV28,CASSLGLAGVKEQFF,TGTGCCAGCAGTTTAGGGCTAGCGGGAGTGAAGGAGCAGTTCTTC
NA,TRBJ1-4,13,NA,TRBV5-4,CASSGTGLTYQVF,TGTGCCAGCAGCGGGACCGGGTTAACGTACCAAGTTTTT
once,TRBJ2-1,17,NA,TRBV27,CASRSYATGTFGDEQFF,TGTGCCAGCAGATCCTACGCAACAGGGACATTCGGGGATGAGCAGTTCTTC
NA,TRBJ2-2,13,NA,TRBV11-2,CASSHPQGGELFF,TGTGCCAGCAGCCACCCTCAGGGCGGGGAGCTGTTTTTT
NA,TRBJ1-2,13,NA,TRBV18,CASSPGTSYGYTF,TGTGCCAGCTCACCCGGGACATCCTATGGCTACACCTTC
NA,TRBJ2-1,21,NA,TRBV19,CASTKRRGAEGARASYNEQFF,TGTGCCAGTACGAAACGCAGAGGAGCCGAGGGTGCCAGAGCCTCCTACAATGAGCAGTTCTTC
NA,TRBJ1-4,15,NA,TRBV4-1,CASSHPGQRREKLFF,TGCGCCAGCAGCCACCCCGGACAGAGGCGAGAAAAACTGTTTTTT
NA,TRBJ2-3,14,NA,TRBV29-1,CSAERGTSTDTQYF,TGCAGCGCCGAAAGGGGAACTAGCACAGATACGCAGTATTTT
NA,TRBJ1-4,15,NA,TRBV28,CASSLWTGYNEKLFF,TGTGCCAGCAGTTTATGGACAGGCTACAATGAAAAACTGTTTTTT